A selection of T cell receptor beta chains follows, all from one sample in a study of T cell changes during pregnancy in multiple sclerosis. Clones were read by immunoSEQ multiplex PCR, and TCRdb kept only the in-frame ones, dropping some. The table shows around 92,000 clones, with 90% to 95% occurring only once. The sequencing here drew on peripheral blood, taken after pregnancy. These receptors originate from a female donor with multiple sclerosis, enrolled in a pregnancy study. Each CDR3 is given with its conserved first and last residue. D genes are given only for firm matches. Clone size is not always given. Where it is, it says once, few, many or a class for expanded clones.

j_call,v_call,clone_size,d_call,cdr3_nt,cdr3_aa
TRBJ2-3,TRBV6-1,many,TRBD1,TGTGCCAGCAGTGAGGGACAGGGGGCTCCAGATACGCAGTATTTT,CASSEGQGAPDTQYF
TRBJ1-5,TRBV28,.,.,TGTGCCAGCACCCGCGGAGGCCTACAGGGTCAGCCCCAGCATTTT,CASTRGGLQGQPQHF
TRBJ1-2,TRBV7-8,.,.,TGTGCCAGCAGCTTAAGTCCCCAGCAGGTCTATGGCTACACCTTC,CASSLSPQQVYGYTF
TRBJ2-5,TRBV6-6,.,.,TGTGCCAGCAGTTACTTGAGTGCCCAAGAGACCCAGTACTTC,CASSYLSAQETQYF
TRBJ1-6,TRBV2,.,TRBD1,TGTGCCAGCAGCGGACAGGACTATAATTCACCCCTCCACTTT,CASSGQDYNSPLHF
TRBJ2-1,TRBV28,.,.,TGTGCCAGCAGTACGCAGCGGCGGTTTTTAGGCCCTTACAATGAGCAGTTCTTC,CASSTQRRFLGPYNEQFF
TRBJ2-1,TRBV11-3,.,TRBD2,TGTGCCAGCAGCCTTCGTCGACTAGCGGGAGGATCGGCTAGTGAGCAGTTCTTC,CASSLRRLAGGSASEQFF
TRBJ2-3,TRBV11-2,.,TRBD2,TGTGCCAGCAGCTCCCGGACGGTGCGACTAGCGGGAAGGGCAGATACGCAGTATTTT,CASSSRTVRLAGRADTQYF
TRBJ2-1,TRBV2,many,.,TGTGCCAGCAGTGAAGCGGGGGGGCAGGTTGAGCAGTTCTTC,CASSEAGGQVEQFF
TRBJ2-2,TRBV29-1,.,TRBD2,TGCAGCGTTTTCGGGACTAGCGGGAGACTGGGCACCGGGGAGCTGTTTTTT,CSVFGTSGRLGTGELFF
TRBJ2-7,TRBV28,.,.,TGTGCCAGCAGTTTGGTCCTCCAGCGCTACGAGCAGTACTTC,CASSLVLQRYEQYF
TRBJ2-7,TRBV7-2,once,TRBD2,TGTGCCAGCAGCTTTAAGACTAGCGGGCATCCCTACGAGCAGTACTTC,CASSFKTSGHPYEQYF
TRBJ2-1,TRBV5-1,.,.,TGCGCCAGCAGCTTGACTACCTACAATGAGCAGTTCTTC,CASSLTTYNEQFF
TRBJ2-2,TRBV9,.,TRBD2,TGTGCCAGCAGCGTTTCTAGCGGTGCGAACACCGGGGAGCTGTTTTTT,CASSVSSGANTGELFF
TRBJ2-1,TRBV2,.,.,TGTGCCAGCAGCCCCACCCCGGTCTCCTACAATGAGCAGTTCTTC,CASSPTPVSYNEQFF
TRBJ2-5,TRBV11-2,.,.,TGTGCCAGCAGCTTAGACAGCGGGCAAGAGACCCAGTACTTC,CASSLDSGQETQYF
TRBJ1-4,TRBV28,.,.,TGTGCCAGCAGTTTCCCAGGGGCGCCGAGGGAAAAACTGTTTTTT,CASSFPGAPREKLFF
TRBJ2-5,TRBV19,.,TRBD2,TGTGCCAGTAGTAAGGCGACTAGCGGGATACAAGAGACCCAGTACTTC,CASSKATSGIQETQYF
TRBJ2-7,TRBV28,.,TRBD1,TGTGCCAGCAGTTCCCCCGGGACAGGGGCGACGGAGCAGTACTTC,CASSSPGTGATEQYF
TRBJ2-3,TRBV5-1,once,TRBD1,TGCGCCAGCAGCTTGGCGTTTGTAGGACAGGGAGATACGCAGTATTTT,CASSLAFVGQGDTQYF
TRBJ2-7,TRBV30,once,.,TGTGCCTGGAGTGTATCGACAGCCTGGTACGAGCAGTACTTC,CAWSVSTAWYEQYF
TRBJ2-7,TRBV6-1,.,TRBD2,TGTGCCAGCAGTGCACAAGCGGGAGGAACAGGCGAGCAGTACTTC,CASSAQAGGTGEQYF
TRBJ1-5,TRBV7-2,.,TRBD1,TGTGCCAGCACCAATCCTGGGGGACAGGGAAAGGTAAGCAATCAGCCCCAGCATTTT,CASTNPGGQGKVSNQPQHF
TRBJ2-2,TRBV9,.,TRBD1,TGTGCCAGCAGCGTAGGGGTCGGGCCGGGACAGGGATCTAGCGGGGAGCTGTTTTTT,CASSVGVGPGQGSSGELFF
TRBJ2-1,TRBV6-5,.,TRBD2,TGTGCCAGCAGTTACGGGGTAGCGGGAGGCAATGAGCAGTTCTTC,CASSYGVAGGNEQFF
TRBJ1-1,TRBV6-1,.,TRBD1,TGTGCCAGCAGCGAAGTACCAGGGGGTAACACTGAAGCTTTCTTT,CASSEVPGGNTEAFF
TRBJ1-5,TRBV28,.,.,TGTGCCAGCAAATCAGGGCTCAATCAGCCCCAGCATTTT,CASKSGLNQPQHF
TRBJ1-1,TRBV30,.,.,TGTGCCTGGAGTGTACGACTCAGGGCAATGGAAGCTTTCTTT,CAWSVRLRAMEAFF
TRBJ1-5,TRBV4-1,.,.,TGCGCCAGCAGCCAAGAGGCGGGGGTCGCTCAGCCCCAGCATTTT,CASSQEAGVAQPQHF
TRBJ2-7,TRBV19,.,.,TGTGCCAGTAGTTTACAGGGAAGAGACTACGAGCAGTACTTC,CASSLQGRDYEQYF
TRBJ2-7,TRBV5-1,once,.,TGCGCCAGCAGCTTGGGGAGCGGAGGGGTAAACGAGCAGTACTTC,CASSLGSGGVNEQYF
TRBJ1-5,TRBV5-4,.,TRBD1,TGTGCCAGCAGCCATACGCCGACAGGGATGGGTCAGCCCCAGCATTTT,CASSHTPTGMGQPQHF
TRBJ1-2,TRBV5-8,.,.,TGTGCCAGCAGCTTGCTTGCGGACTATGGCTACACCTTC,CASSLLADYGYTF
TRBJ2-3,TRBV6-6,.,.,TGTGCCAGCAGGGACATCCAAACAGATACGCAGTATTTT,CASRDIQTDTQYF
TRBJ2-7,TRBV28,.,TRBD2,TGTGCCAGCAGACCGTCGACTCTGGGACTAGCCTTCTACGAGCAGTACTTC,CASRPSTLGLAFYEQYF
TRBJ2-3,TRBV5-4,.,TRBD1,TGTGCCAGCAGCCAACCGACAGGGCCAAGCACAGATACGCAGTATTTT,CASSQPTGPSTDTQYF
TRBJ2-1,TRBV5-1,.,.,TGCGCCAGCAGCGCCGACTGGAATGAGCAGTTCTTC,CASSADWNEQFF
TRBJ1-2,TRBV7-2,.,.,TGTGCCAGCAGCTTAGCGCAGGCCATGACCTTC,CASSLAQAMTF
TRBJ2-3,TRBV18,once,.,TGTGCCAGCTCACCAGTTATGGCGGGAACAACAGATACGCAGTATTTT,CASSPVMAGTTDTQYF
TRBJ2-7,TRBV6-1,once,TRBD1,TGTGCCAGCAGCGGGACAGCCGCCTACGAGCAGTACTTC,CASSGTAAYEQYF
TRBJ1-3,TRBV5-1,.,.,TGCGCCAGCAGCAAGGACTTGATAGGCTCTGGAAACACCATATATTTT,CASSKDLIGSGNTIYF
TRBJ2-7,TRBV7-9,.,.,TGTGCCAGCAGCTTAGGCGGGACCTACGAGCAGTACTTC,CASSLGGTYEQYF
TRBJ2-3,TRBV28,.,.,TGTGCCAGCAGTTTATACCCCCCTACAGGGCCCCTTAGCACAGATACGCAGTATTTT,CASSLYPPTGPLSTDTQYF
TRBJ1-3,TRBV19,.,.,TGTGCCAGTAGTGACTTCCATAGCTCTGGAAACACCATATATTTT,CASSDFHSSGNTIYF
TRBJ2-2,TRBV4-1,.,TRBD2,TGCGCCAGCAGCCACCTAGCGGCGGGGCGTTCCGGGGAGCTGTTTTTT,CASSHLAAGRSGELFF
TRBJ2-1,TRBV11-3,.,.,TGTGCCAGCAGCAACTCGAGGGGCGGGACCTACAATGAGCAGTTCTTC,CASSNSRGGTYNEQFF
TRBJ2-5,TRBV30,.,.,TGTGCCCTCAGGGGAGGGGAGGAGACCCAGTACTTC,CALRGGEETQYF
TRBJ1-5,TRBV28,.,.,TGTGCCAGCAGTTTAAGAGCAGGGGCAAGACAGCCCCAGCATTTT,CASSLRAGARQPQHF
TRBJ2-7,TRBV5-1,.,TRBD2,TGCGCCAGCAGCCTAGGACTAGCGGTCAACTCCTACGAGCAGTACTTC,CASSLGLAVNSYEQYF
TRBJ2-7,TRBV30,.,.,TGTGCCTGGAGTGTCTCCCCGGCGGAATACGAGCAGTACTTC,CAWSVSPAEYEQYF
TRBJ2-7,TRBV9,.,TRBD2,TGTGCCAGCAGCCCCACCGGAGCGGGAGGTTTTAGCGAGCAGTACTTC,CASSPTGAGGFSEQYF
TRBJ2-3,TRBV7-6,.,.,TGTGCCAGCAGCCTCTTTGCAGATACGCAGTATTTT,CASSLFADTQYF
TRBJ2-3,TRBV30,.,TRBD1,TGTGCCTGGATGCCCCGGACAGGGAAAAACACAGATACGCAGTATTTT,CAWMPRTGKNTDTQYF
TRBJ2-7,TRBV30,.,.,TGTGCCTGGACCAAACCAGGGGAGAGCTCCTACGAGCAGTACTTC,CAWTKPGESSYEQYF
TRBJ2-5,TRBV11-2,.,TRBD2,TGTGCCAGCAGCCTTACCGGGAGGGTCCAAGAGACCCAGTACTTC,CASSLTGRVQETQYF
TRBJ2-1,TRBV5-8,once,.,TGTGCCAGCAGCTTCCAGGGGCACGAGCAGTTCTTC,CASSFQGHEQFF
TRBJ2-1,TRBV7-2,.,TRBD1,TGTGCCAGCAGCTCACAGGGGTCTTCCTACAATGAGCAGTTCTTC,CASSSQGSSYNEQFF